A single sample gave rise to the 31 T cell receptor beta chains below, sequenced in a study of blood T cells in healthy people across ages (dated by TCRdb to the mid-2010s). Preparation of the library involved 5' RACE. Sequencing relied on an Illumina HiSeq 2500. A second PCR of about 6 to 11 cycles was performed with a sample-barcoded 5' primer and a J-beta primer mix. TCRdb took the public reads, trimmed them with fastp at Q25, ran MiXCR for clone calling and kept in-frame beta chains. Each CDR3 protein gets just one entry, which takes the most common genes and DNA from the rows behind it. In all, the sample holds around 1,700,000 distinct CDR3 sequences, and roughly 28% of those were seen once. In total, the top ten clones hold 7.7% of the sample. Sequencing input: blood. The receptors originated from a woman in her twenties or thirties in good health.

The V and J genes are TRBV20-1 and TRBJ1-6; 12 bases line up with TRBD1. The germline V gene encodes CDR1 DFQATT and CDR2 SNEGSKA (reference sequence). This CDR3 is 13 amino acids long. Losses at the gene ends were 6 bases for V and 10 bases for J; bases not matched to a gene: 4. The CDR3 DNA reads as TGCAGTGCGGGACAGGGGGCCAGATCACCCCTCCACTTT. Residues: CSAGQGARSPLHF.

This clonotype has a count of ten or more. This chain connects TRBV10-3 to TRBJ2-5; D ambiguous. V shed 8 bases and J shed 5 bases, with 15 bases lying between them. The germline gives CDR1 ENHRY, CDR2 SYGVKD. The CDR3 consists of 13 residues. Here the CDR3 DNA reads TGTGCCATCGGGATCGAGGTTCGGGAGACCCAGTACTTC. As protein: CAIGIEVRETQYF.

This clonotype was counted between two and nine times. This chain uses TRBV6-6 with TRBJ1-1, with unresolved D. With 2 bases removed from V and 0 bases from J, the gap between germline ends came to 7 bases. The CDR3 has 14 residues. The germline V gene encodes CDR1 MNHNY and CDR2 SVGAGI (reference sequence). The chain's CDR3 is CASSYGAVNTEAFF. DNA for the CDR3: TGTGCCAGCAGTTACGGTGCGGTGAACACTGAAGCTTTCTTT.

This clonotype was counted many times. The chain is built from TRBV6-5 and TRBJ1-6; D gene ambiguous. CDR3 length equals 13 residues. From germline, CDR1 is MNHEY and CDR2 SVGAGI. Trimming left V 5 bases short and J 10 bases short, with 12 bases between. CDR3 DNA sequence: TGTGCCAGCAGTAGGTCCCTGGGATCACCCCTCCACTTT. Its translation is CASSRSLGSPLHF.

A remark on this clonotype: A read error may explain this, as a much larger clone is one base away. This chain joins TRBV29-1 and TRBJ2-1; TRBD2 matches 9 bases. Germline V CDR1 and CDR2: SQVTM, ANQGSEA. V shed 7 bases and J 9 bases; nucleotides not matched to a gene: 7. The CDR3 spans 12 residues. CDR3 amino acids: CSGLAGNPEQFF. DNA of the CDR3: TGCAGCGGTCTAGCGGGAAATCCTGAGCAGTTCTTC.

The chain recombines TRBV19 with TRBJ2-1; TRBD2 matches 8 bases. Germline V gene lookup returns CDR1 LNHDA and CDR2 SQIVND (reference sequence). The J segment lost 3 bases and the V segment lost 2 bases, leaving 3 bases of the junction unmatched. This CDR3 spans 15 amino acids. The CDR3 here is CASSIWGTSYNEQFF. For the CDR3, the DNA is TGTGCCAGTAGTATATGGGGGACTAGCTACAATGAGCAGTTCTTC. The whole variable domain, remainder taken from reference TRBV19 and TRBJ2-1, is DGGITQSPKYLFRKEGQNVTLSCEQNLNHDAMYWYRQDPGQGLRLIYYSQIVNDFQKGDIAEGYSVSREKKESFPLTVTSAQKNPTAFYLCASSIWGTSYNEQFFGPGTRLTVL.

In this sample, this clonotype turned up many times. The chain employs TRBV15 and TRBJ2-7; TRBD2 matches 14 bases. Germline CDR1 is LNHNV and CDR2 is YYDKDF (reference sequence). Trimming removed 5 bases from V and 3 bases from J; junction bases left unmatched: 3. The CDR3 totals 15 residues. CDR3 amino acids: CATSVGTSGSYEQYF. For the CDR3, the DNA is TGTGCCACCAGCGTAGGGACTAGCGGGAGCTACGAGCAGTACTTC.

The genes are TRBV7-2 and TRBJ2-1, with 7 bases identical to TRBD2. Germline V gene lookup returns CDR1 SGHTA and CDR2 FQGNSA. With V trimmed by 8 bases and J by 7 bases, 8 bases remained unmatched. The CDR3 spans 13 residues. Here the CDR3 DNA reads TGTGCCAGCGGCCCCGGGACTATTAATGAGCAGTTCTTC. Translation gives CASGPGTINEQFF.

A few counts support this clonotype. The CDR3 bases are TGTGCCAGCATGAGGGGAAGTGAAAATTCACCCCTCCACTTT. It yields the protein CASMRGSENSPLHF. The chain links TRBV6-6 to TRBJ1-6, with a possible D match to TRBD1 (5 bases). The V end was cut by 7 bases, the J end by 7 bases, with 14 bases between. CDR3 length equals 14 residues. The V gene's germline CDR1 is MNHNY and CDR2 SVGAGI (reference sequence).

This clonotype was counted between two and nine times. The V and J genes are TRBV9 and TRBJ2-7; D is perhaps TRBD2 (7 bases). V gave up 0 bases and J gave up 4 bases, with 14 bases separating them. The CDR3 is 15 residues long. From germline, CDR1 is SGDLS and CDR2 YYNGEE. CDR3: CASSVEIGGPYEQYF. CDR3 sequence (DNA): TGTGCCAGCAGCGTAGAAATCGGGGGGCCGTACGAGCAGTACTTC. Full variable domain (rest looked up from reference TRBV9 and TRBJ2-7): DSGVTQTPKHLITATGQRVTLRCSPRSGDLSVYWYQQSLDQGLQFLIQYYNGEERAKGNILERFSAQQFPDLHSELNLSSLELGDSALYFCASSVEIGGPYEQYFGPGTRLTVT.

This clonotype was seen ten or more times. The rearrangement links TRBV6-6 to TRBJ2-4, with 13 positions matching TRBD2. The CDR3 loop spans 15 amino acids. Germline CDR1 MNHNY, CDR2 SVGAGI (reference sequence). Trimming at V came to 4 bases and at J to 8 bases, leaving 5 bases not matched to a gene. The CDR3 protein is CASSLTSGGPHIQYF. CDR3 DNA sequence: TGTGCCAGCAGTTTGACTAGCGGGGGGCCCCACATTCAGTACTTC.

The CDR3 loop reads CASSHTGDSHEQFF. CDR3 DNA sequence: TGTGCCAGCAGTCATACAGGGGACTCCCATGAGCAGTTCTTC. This chain uses TRBV7-3 with TRBJ2-1; perhaps TRBD1 as D (7 bases). V gave up 6 bases and J gave up 8 bases, with 17 bases separating them. The CDR3 spans 14 residues. Looked up from germline, CDR1 is SGHTA and CDR2 is FQGTGA.

This clonotype came up many times. J is TRBJ2-5 and V is TRBV9, with D possibly being TRBD2 (5 bases). V lost 2 bases and J lost 5, with 10 bases in between. Germline V gives CDR1 SGDLS, CDR2 YYNGEE. The CDR3 length is 13 residues. This chain's CDR3 is CASSVASWETQYF. CDR3 nucleotide sequence: TGTGCCAGCAGCGTTGCTAGCTGGGAGACCCAGTACTTC.

This clonotype was counted ten times or more. The genes are TRBV6-1 and TRBJ1-4; weak D call: TRBD1 (5 bases). The CDR3 contains 15 residues. Trimming pared 2 bases from V and 1 base from J, leaving 8 bases between. From germline, CDR1 is MNHNS and CDR2 SASEGT. CDR3 in amino acids: CASSELDRTNEKLFF. DNA of the CDR3: TGTGCCAGCAGTGAACTCGACAGAACTAATGAAAAACTGTTTTTT.

The table lists this clonotype with a few counts. The V and J genes are TRBV12-3 or TRBV12-4 and TRBJ1-5; tentatively, D is TRBD1 (5 bases). The CDR3 contains 14 residues. Deletions cut 5 bases from V and 4 bases from J, with 12 bases between. The CDR3 DNA reads TGTGCCAGCAGTCTACATGGGGCTAATCAGCCCCAGCATTTT. Translated, it gives CASSLHGANQPQHF.

This clonotype was counted many times. J is TRBJ2-1 and V is TRBV10-3, with TRBD2 identical over 11 bases. The CDR3 covers 17 residues. Germline V gene lookup returns CDR1 ENHRY and CDR2 SYGVKD. V lost 0 bases, J lost 7 bases, and 8 bases stayed unmatched. CDR3 region: CAISESTLAGGGNEQFF. CDR3 sequence (DNA): TGTGCCATCAGTGAGTCGACCCTAGCGGGAGGAGGGAATGAGCAGTTCTTC.

This clonotype was detected only a few times. This sequence may be a read error, since a much larger clone differs from it by one base. V usage is TRBV28 and J usage is TRBJ2-5; 8 nucleotides agree with TRBD2. J gave up 5 bases and V 3 bases, and 11 bases lay outside the gene matches. This CDR3 comprises 16 residues. Germline V gene sequence: CDR1 MDHEN, CDR2 SYDVKM. This chain's CDR3 is CASSFWVAGPDETQYF. The CDR3, as DNA: TGTGCCAGCAGTTTCTGGGTAGCGGGGCCAGACGAGACCCAGTACTTC.

A word on this clonotype: Mismatch with germline at one junction end may stem from a read error. The chain has TRBV5-1 and TRBJ2-5; TRBD2 matches at 9 bases. The CDR3 length is 15 residues. The germline gives CDR1 SGHRS, CDR2 YFSETQ. In DNA, the CDR3 is TGCGTCAGCCGACTGGCGGGAGGGGAGCAAGAGACCCAGTACTTC. It yields the protein CVSRLAGGEQETQYF.

This clonotype was found a few times. The chain links TRBV9 to TRBJ1-6; TRBD1 matches at 11 bases. Losses at the gene ends were 2 bases for V and 9 bases for J; bases not matched to a gene: 4. Germline V gene lookup returns CDR1 SGDLS and CDR2 YYNGEE. The CDR3 consists of 15 residues. CDR3 residues: CASSVGTGGSSPLHF. CDR3 bases: TGTGCCAGCAGCGTCGGGACAGGGGGAAGTTCACCCCTCCACTTT.

The genes are TRBV30 and TRBJ2-3, with D uncertain. Trimming removed 5 bases from V and 6 bases from J, with 6 bases in between. The CDR3 sequence is 10 residues long. Germline values: CDR1 GTSNPN, CDR2 SVGIG (reference sequence). CDR3: CAWLRDTQYF. The CDR3 DNA is TGTGCCTGGCTGCGGGATACGCAGTATTTT.

This clonotype appeared a few times. The V and J genes are TRBV2 and TRBJ1-4; no definite D call. CDR1 is SNHLY, CDR2 FYNNEI, per germline. This CDR3 region has 15 residues. Trimming pared 8 bases from V and 6 bases from J, leaving 19 bases between. DNA of the CDR3: TGTGCCAGCGCCCCGGGTCCCGCGAGGGATGAAAAACTGTTTTTT. This translates into CASAPGPARDEKLFF. Combining the CDR3 with reference TRBV2 and TRBJ1-4 gives the whole variable domain EPEVTQTPSHQVTQMGQEVILRCVPISNHLYFYWYRQILGQKVEFLVSFYNNEISEKSEIFDDQFSVERPDGSNFTLKIRSTKLEDSAMYFCASAPGPARDEKLFFGSGTQLSVL.

This chain links TRBV18 with TRBJ2-3; D tentatively reads TRBD1 or TRBD2 (5 bases each). From germline, CDR1 is KGHSH and CDR2 LQKENI. CDR3 length equals 13 residues. Trimming removed 6 bases at V and 5 bases at J, with 12 bases between. The CDR3 DNA reads TGTGCCAGCTCGTGGGGGAAGGGAGATACGCAGTATTTT. This sequence encodes CASSWGKGDTQYF.

The chain is built from TRBV6-2 or TRBV6-3 and TRBJ2-1; 7 positions agree with TRBD2. V dropped 2 bases and J dropped 6; count of bases not matched to a gene: 16. CDR1 is MNHEY and CDR2 is SVGEGT in the germline V gene. CDR3 size: 18 residues. CDR3 sequence: CASSYNPVGLAAFNEQFF. CDR3 DNA sequence: TGTGCCAGCAGTTACAACCCCGTCGGCCTAGCGGCTTTCAATGAGCAGTTCTTC.

V gene TRBV3-1 combines with J gene TRBJ2-5, with a tentative D call TRBD1 (6 bases). Germline V CDR1 and CDR2: LGHDT, YNNKEL (reference sequence). CDR3 length: 12 residues. V was shortened by 1 base and J by 13 bases, with 13 bases between the two germline ends. The CDR3 here is CASSQGGPGTYF. In nucleotides, the CDR3 is TGTGCCAGCAGCCAAGGGGGGCCCGGAACGTACTTC.

This clonotype was detected a few times. The chain links TRBV7-2 to TRBJ2-5, with D possibly TRBD2 on 6 matching bases. V gave up 1 base and J gave up 2 bases, with 11 bases separating them. The CDR3 is made up of 15 amino acids. CDR1 and CDR2 from the germline V gene are SGHTA and FQGNSA. The CDR3 here is CASSLEGLDQETQYF. CDR3 bases: TGTGCCAGCAGCTTAGAGGGACTGGATCAAGAGACCCAGTACTTC.

This clonotype occurred a few times. This chain joins TRBV7-7 and TRBJ2-3, with 8 nucleotides matching TRBD1. Germline values: CDR1 SSHAT, CDR2 FNYEAQ (reference sequence). V was clipped by 5 bases and J by 0 bases; unmatched bases: 4. The CDR3 has 15 residues. The CDR3, as DNA: TGTGCCAGCAGCGCTACAGGGGGAAGCACAGATACGCAGTATTTT. It is translated as CASSATGGSTDTQYF.

This clonotype was picked up a small number of times. The chain couples TRBV3-1 to TRBJ2-5, with 10 bases that match TRBD2. The J call may not be correct, given that the DNA end is closer to TRBJ2-7. The CDR3 length is 15 residues. Germline V CDR1 and CDR2: LGHDT, YNNKEL (reference sequence). CDR3 sequence: CASSHLAGAGYEQYF. In DNA, the CDR3 is TGTGCCAGCAGCCACCTAGCGGGAGCGGGCTACGAGCAGTACTTC.

Of note for this clonotype: Compared with germline, one end of the junction differs, possibly owing to a read error. The rearrangement joins TRBV29-1 to TRBJ2-5; D gene uncertain. The J call may be mistaken, given a closer DNA end match to TRBJ2-7. The CDR3 is 11 amino acids. Germline lookup yields CDR1 SQVTM and CDR2 ANQGSEA. CDR3 DNA: TGCGGCGTAAGGGTAACCTACGAGCAGTACTTC. It is translated as CGVRVTYEQYF.

The rearrangement links TRBV19 to TRBJ1-5; 10 bases match TRBD1. Unmatched junction bases numbered 2, after V lost 6 bases and J lost 6 bases. The CDR3 has 13 residues. Germline V CDR1 and CDR2: LNHDA, SQIVND (reference sequence). The CDR3 nucleotides are TGTGCCAGTAGGACAGGGGGCCCTCAGCCCCAGCATTTT. Encoded protein: CASRTGGPQPQHF.

The chain combines TRBV7-3 with TRBJ2-3, with D perhaps matching TRBD1 or TRBD2 (5 bases each). The CDR3 totals 16 residues. CDR1 is SGHTA, CDR2 FQGTGA, per germline. The V end lost 0 bases, the J end lost 0 bases, and 10 bases lay between the germline ends. The CDR3 nucleotides are TGTGCCAGCAGCTTAACGGGGGTCACTAGCACAGATACGCAGTATTTT. Amino acids: CASSLTGVTSTDTQYF.

The chain links TRBV5-1 to TRBJ2-1; 8 bases fit TRBD1. With V trimmed by 4 bases and J by 3 bases, 9 bases remained unmatched. The CDR3 runs 16 residues. Per germline, CDR1 SGHRS and CDR2 YFSETQ. CDR3 coding DNA: TGCGCCAGCAGCCAGGGACAGGCCCAATTCTACAATGAGCAGTTCTTC. Amino acid sequence: CASSQGQAQFYNEQFF.